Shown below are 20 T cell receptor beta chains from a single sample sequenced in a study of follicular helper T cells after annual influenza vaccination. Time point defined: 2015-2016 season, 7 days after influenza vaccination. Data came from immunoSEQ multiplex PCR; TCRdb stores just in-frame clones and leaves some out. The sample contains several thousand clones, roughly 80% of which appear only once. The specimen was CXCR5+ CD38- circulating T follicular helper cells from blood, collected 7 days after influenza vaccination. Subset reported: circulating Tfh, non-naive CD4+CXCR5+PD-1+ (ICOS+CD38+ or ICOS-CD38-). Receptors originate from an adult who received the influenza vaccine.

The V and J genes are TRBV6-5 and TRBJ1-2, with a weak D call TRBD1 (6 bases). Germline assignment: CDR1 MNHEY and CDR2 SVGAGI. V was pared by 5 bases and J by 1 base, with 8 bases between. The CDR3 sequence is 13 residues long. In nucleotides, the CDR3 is TGTGCCAGCAGTGACAGGATTAACTATGGCTACACCTTC. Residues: CASSDRINYGYTF.

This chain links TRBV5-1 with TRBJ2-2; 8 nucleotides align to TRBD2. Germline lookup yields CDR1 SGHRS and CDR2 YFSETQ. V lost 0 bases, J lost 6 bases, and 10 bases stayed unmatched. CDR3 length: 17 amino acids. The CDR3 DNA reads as TGCGCCAGCAGCTTGGAGGTGGGACTAGGATCCGCCGGGGAGCTGTTTTTT. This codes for CASSLEVGLGSAGELFF.

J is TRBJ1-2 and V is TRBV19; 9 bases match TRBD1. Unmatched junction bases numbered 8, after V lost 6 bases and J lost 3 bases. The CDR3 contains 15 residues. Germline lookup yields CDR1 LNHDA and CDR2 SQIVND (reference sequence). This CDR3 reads CASSLSTGGYYGYTF. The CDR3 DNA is TGTGCCAGTAGCCTATCGACAGGGGGGTACTATGGCTACACCTTC.

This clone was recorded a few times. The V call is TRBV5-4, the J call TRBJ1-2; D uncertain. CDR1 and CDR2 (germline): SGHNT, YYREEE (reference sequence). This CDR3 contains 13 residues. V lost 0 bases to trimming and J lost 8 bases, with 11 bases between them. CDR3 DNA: TGTGCCAGCAGCTTGGCTTATCCGGGAGGCTACACCTTC. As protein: CASSLAYPGGYTF.

CDR3 sequence reads: CASSLAQTNYGYTF. The CDR3 bases are TGTGCCAGCAGCTTAGCGCAGACTAACTATGGCTACACCTTC. The gene calls are TRBV7-8 and TRBJ1-2; unclear D gene. The CDR3 runs 14 residues. Between the trimmed V and J ends, which lost 0 bases and 0 bases, there was a span of 5 bases. Germline V gene sequence: CDR1 SGHVS, CDR2 FQNEAQ. The whole variable domain, filled in from reference TRBV7-8 and TRBJ1-2, reads GAGVSQSPRYKVAKRGQDVALRCDPISGHVSLFWYQQALGQGPEFLTYFQNEAQLDKSGLPSDRFFAERPEGSVSTLKIQRTQQEDSAVYLCASSLAQTNYGYTFGSGTRLTVV.

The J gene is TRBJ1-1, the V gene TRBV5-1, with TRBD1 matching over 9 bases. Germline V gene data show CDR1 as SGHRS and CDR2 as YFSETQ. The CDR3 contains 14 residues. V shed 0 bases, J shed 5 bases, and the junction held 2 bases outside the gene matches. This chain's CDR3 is CASSLATGGTEAFF. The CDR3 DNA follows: TGCGCCAGCAGCTTGGCGACAGGGGGAACTGAAGCTTTCTTT.

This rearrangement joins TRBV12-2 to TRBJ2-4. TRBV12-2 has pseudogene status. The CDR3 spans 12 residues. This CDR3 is CASHPRRNIQYF. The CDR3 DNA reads TGTGCAAGTCACCCGAGAAGGAACATTCAGTACTTC.

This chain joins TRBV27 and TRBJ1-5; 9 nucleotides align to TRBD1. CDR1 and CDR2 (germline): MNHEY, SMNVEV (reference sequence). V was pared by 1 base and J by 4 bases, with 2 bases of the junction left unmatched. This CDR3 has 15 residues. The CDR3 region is CASSLLGTGNQPQHF. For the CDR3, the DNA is TGTGCCAGCAGTTTATTAGGGACAGGGAATCAGCCCCAGCATTTT.

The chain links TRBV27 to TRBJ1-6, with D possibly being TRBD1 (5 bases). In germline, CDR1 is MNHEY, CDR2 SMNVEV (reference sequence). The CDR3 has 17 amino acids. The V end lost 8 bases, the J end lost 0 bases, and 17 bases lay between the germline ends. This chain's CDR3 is CASQGLDIFSYNSPLHF. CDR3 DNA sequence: TGTGCCAGCCAGGGCCTGGACATATTCTCCTATAATTCACCCCTCCACTTT.

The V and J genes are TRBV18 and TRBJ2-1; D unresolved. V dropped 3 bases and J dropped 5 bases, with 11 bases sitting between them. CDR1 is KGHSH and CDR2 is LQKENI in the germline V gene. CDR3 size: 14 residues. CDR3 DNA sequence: TGTGCCAGCTCACCGGTTGGGCTCAACAATGAGCAGTTCTTC. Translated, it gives CASSPVGLNNEQFF.

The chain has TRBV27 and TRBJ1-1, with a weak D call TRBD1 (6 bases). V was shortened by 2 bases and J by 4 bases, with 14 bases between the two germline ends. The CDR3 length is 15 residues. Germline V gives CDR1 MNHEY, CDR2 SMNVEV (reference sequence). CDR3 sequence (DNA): TGTGCCAGCAGTTTACCGGGGGCCCGGGGCACTGAAGCTTTCTTT. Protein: CASSLPGARGTEAFF.

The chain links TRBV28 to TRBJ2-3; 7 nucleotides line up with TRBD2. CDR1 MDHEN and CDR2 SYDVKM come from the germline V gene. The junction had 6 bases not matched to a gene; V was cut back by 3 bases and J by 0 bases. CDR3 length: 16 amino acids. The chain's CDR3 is CASSFMSGASTDTQYF. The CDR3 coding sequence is TGTGCCAGCAGTTTTATGAGCGGGGCTAGCACAGATACGCAGTATTTT.

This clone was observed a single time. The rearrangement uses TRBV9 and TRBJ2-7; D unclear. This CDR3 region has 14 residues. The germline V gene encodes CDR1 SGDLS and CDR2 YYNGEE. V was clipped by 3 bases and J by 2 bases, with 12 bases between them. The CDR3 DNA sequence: TGTGCCAGCAGCGAGTCCCCGGAGACCTACGAGCAGTACTTC. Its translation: CASSESPETYEQYF. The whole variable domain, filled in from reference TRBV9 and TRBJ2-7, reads DSGVTQTPKHLITATGQRVTLRCSPRSGDLSVYWYQQSLDQGLQFLIQYYNGEERAKGNILERFSAQQFPDLHSELNLSSLELGDSALYFCASSESPETYEQYFGPGTRLTVT.

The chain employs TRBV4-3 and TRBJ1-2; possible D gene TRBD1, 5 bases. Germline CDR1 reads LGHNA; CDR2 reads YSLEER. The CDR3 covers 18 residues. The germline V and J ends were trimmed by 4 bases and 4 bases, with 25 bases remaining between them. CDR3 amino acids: CASSLNQDIIYNPYGYTF. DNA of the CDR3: TGCGCCAGCAGCCTAAATCAGGACATCATTTATAACCCCTATGGCTACACCTTC.

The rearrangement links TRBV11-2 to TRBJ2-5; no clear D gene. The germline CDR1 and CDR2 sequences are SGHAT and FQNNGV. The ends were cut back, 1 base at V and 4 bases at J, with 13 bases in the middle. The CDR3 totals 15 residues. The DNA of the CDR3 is TGTGCCAGCAGCTTAGGGCGCATAGGTGGAGAGACCCAGTACTTC. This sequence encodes CASSLGRIGGETQYF.

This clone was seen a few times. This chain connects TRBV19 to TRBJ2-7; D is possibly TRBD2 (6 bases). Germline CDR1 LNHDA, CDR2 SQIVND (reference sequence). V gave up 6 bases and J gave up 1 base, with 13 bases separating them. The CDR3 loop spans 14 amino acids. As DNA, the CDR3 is TGTGCCAGTAGCGGCCTCAGCGGGTCCTACGAGCAGTACTTC. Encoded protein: CASSGLSGSYEQYF. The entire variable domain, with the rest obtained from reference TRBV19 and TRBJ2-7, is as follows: DGGITQSPKYLFRKEGQNVTLSCEQNLNHDAMYWYRQDPGQGLRLIYYSQIVNDFQKGDIAEGYSVSREKKESFPLTVTSAQKNPTAFYLCASSGLSGSYEQYFGPGTRLTVT.

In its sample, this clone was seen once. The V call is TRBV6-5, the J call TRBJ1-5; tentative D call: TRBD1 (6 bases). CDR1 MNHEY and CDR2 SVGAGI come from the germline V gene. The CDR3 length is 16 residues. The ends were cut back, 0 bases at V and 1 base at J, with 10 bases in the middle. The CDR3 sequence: CASSYSYRVSNQPQHF. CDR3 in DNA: TGTGCCAGCAGTTACTCTTACAGGGTCAGCAATCAGCCCCAGCATTTT.

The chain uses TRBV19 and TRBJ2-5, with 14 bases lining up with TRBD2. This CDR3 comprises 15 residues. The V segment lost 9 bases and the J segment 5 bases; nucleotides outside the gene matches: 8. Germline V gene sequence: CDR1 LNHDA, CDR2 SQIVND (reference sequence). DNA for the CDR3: TGTGCCAGCGCCCGACTAGCGGGGGGGGCGGAGACCCAGTACTTC. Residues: CASARLAGGAETQYF.

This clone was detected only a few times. CDR3 amino acids: CSVEARGPAGPEAFF. CDR3 sequence (DNA): TGCAGCGTTGAGGCTAGGGGTCCGGCCGGACCTGAAGCTTTCTTT. This rearrangement joins TRBV29-1 to TRBJ1-1, with a tentative D call TRBD1 (5 bases). The CDR3 runs to 15 residues. CDR1 and CDR2 from the germline V gene are SQVTM and ANQGSEA. The germline V and J ends were trimmed by 3 bases and 6 bases, with 20 bases remaining between them.

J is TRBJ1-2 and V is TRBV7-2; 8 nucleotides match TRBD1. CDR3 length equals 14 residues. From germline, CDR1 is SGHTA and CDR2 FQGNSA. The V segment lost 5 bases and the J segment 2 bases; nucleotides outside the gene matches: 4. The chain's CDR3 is CASSRDRQNYGYTF. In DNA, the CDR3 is TGTGCCAGCAGCCGGGACAGGCAAAACTATGGCTACACCTTC.